The rows below give T cell receptor beta chains drawn from one sample of a study of Ad26.COV2.S vaccination and SARS-CoV-2 variants. Assay used: immunoSEQ multiplex PCR; TCRdb lists only in-frame clones, some missing. The data show around 170,000 clones, 70% to 90% seen once. This specimen was peripheral blood, taken after recovery from COVID-19. The receptor set was obtained from a human donor who had recovered from COVID-19. Each CDR3 is given with its conserved first and last residue. D genes are given only for firm matches. Some rows have no size entry. The others give once, few or many, or a class for an expanded clone.

v_call: TRBV28
j_call: TRBJ2-3
clone_size: once
d_call: TRBD2
cdr3_nt: TGTGCCAGCTCCGTCCGGGGGGGTAGCACAGATACGCAGTATTTT
cdr3_aa: CASSVRGGSTDTQYF

v_call: TRBV5-4
j_call: TRBJ2-2
clone_size: .
d_call: TRBD2
cdr3_nt: TGTGCCAGCAGCTTGGGGGGACTAGCGTCCGGGGAGCTGTTTTTT
cdr3_aa: CASSLGGLASGELFF

v_call: TRBV25-1
j_call: TRBJ2-7
clone_size: once
d_call: TRBD2
cdr3_nt: TGTGCCAGCAGTGAATTTAGCGGGAGGAAGGGGGGCTACGAGCAGTACTTC
cdr3_aa: CASSEFSGRKGGYEQYF

v_call: TRBV11-2
j_call: TRBJ2-3
clone_size: .
d_call: TRBD1
cdr3_nt: TGTGCCAGCAGCTTCACCCCGGGACAGTGGACAGATACGCAGTATTTT
cdr3_aa: CASSFTPGQWTDTQYF

v_call: TRBV12-3/TRBV12-4
j_call: TRBJ2-5
clone_size: .
d_call: .
cdr3_nt: TGTGCCAGCAGTTTAATTCGGGAGACCCAGTACTTC
cdr3_aa: CASSLIRETQYF

v_call: TRBV18
j_call: TRBJ2-1
clone_size: .
d_call: TRBD2
cdr3_nt: TGTGCCAGCTCTTCTTTTACTAGCGGGAGTCGCGATGAGCAGTTCTTC
cdr3_aa: CASSSFTSGSRDEQFF

v_call: TRBV20-1
j_call: TRBJ2-1
clone_size: .
d_call: .
cdr3_nt: TGCAGTCATGACTCCTACAATGAGCAGTTCTTC
cdr3_aa: CSHDSYNEQFF

v_call: TRBV20-1
j_call: TRBJ2-7
clone_size: once
d_call: .
cdr3_nt: TGCAGTGCCACTGACCCCTACGAGCAGTACTTC
cdr3_aa: CSATDPYEQYF

v_call: TRBV28
j_call: TRBJ1-5
clone_size: .
d_call: .
cdr3_nt: TGTGCCAGCAGTTTTGGCAGGGGTCAGCCCCAGCATTTT
cdr3_aa: CASSFGRGQPQHF

v_call: TRBV7-6
j_call: TRBJ2-7
clone_size: .
d_call: .
cdr3_nt: TGTGCCAGCAGCTCAGAAGGGGGGGGGCATTACGAGCAGTACTTC
cdr3_aa: CASSSEGGGHYEQYF

v_call: TRBV28
j_call: TRBJ2-3
clone_size: .
d_call: .
cdr3_nt: TGTGCCAGCAGAAAAGCGGTGGACACAGATACGCAGTATTTT
cdr3_aa: CASRKAVDTDTQYF

v_call: TRBV3-1/TRBV3-2
j_call: TRBJ2-3
clone_size: .
d_call: .
cdr3_nt: TGTGCCAGCAGCCAAGGGGGGGTGCAGTATTTT
cdr3_aa: CASSQGGVQYF

v_call: TRBV5-4
j_call: TRBJ2-2
clone_size: .
d_call: TRBD1
cdr3_nt: TGTGCCAGCAGCTCCCCGGACAGGGGGAGTGACACCGGGGAGCTGTTTTTT
cdr3_aa: CASSSPDRGSDTGELFF

v_call: TRBV30
j_call: TRBJ1-4
clone_size: .
d_call: .
cdr3_nt: TGTGCCTGGAGTAAGAAACCTGCAACTAATGAAAAACTGTTTTTT
cdr3_aa: CAWSKKPATNEKLFF

v_call: TRBV14
j_call: TRBJ1-6
clone_size: .
d_call: .
cdr3_nt: TGTGCCAGCAGCCAAGACAGAGTACCCAATTCACCCCTCCACTTT
cdr3_aa: CASSQDRVPNSPLHF

v_call: TRBV12-3/TRBV12-4
j_call: TRBJ2-7
clone_size: .
d_call: TRBD1
cdr3_nt: TGTGCCAGCAGTTCAGACAGGGACTACGAGCAGTACTTC
cdr3_aa: CASSSDRDYEQYF

v_call: TRBV5-1
j_call: TRBJ1-6
clone_size: .
d_call: TRBD1
cdr3_nt: TGCGCCAGCAGCTTGTCGGGCAGGGGGGAGGGTTCACCCCTCCACTTT
cdr3_aa: CASSLSGRGEGSPLHF

v_call: TRBV3-1/TRBV3-2
j_call: TRBJ1-5
clone_size: .
d_call: .
cdr3_nt: TGTGCCAGCAGCCTCCGAGGGGGTCAGCCCCAGCATTTT
cdr3_aa: CASSLRGGQPQHF

v_call: TRBV28
j_call: TRBJ2-4
clone_size: .
d_call: .
cdr3_nt: TGTGCCAGCAGTCAGGGCCCTATAATTGGCAAAAACATTCAGTACTTC
cdr3_aa: CASSQGPIIGKNIQYF

v_call: TRBV9
j_call: TRBJ2-7
clone_size: .
d_call: .
cdr3_nt: TGTGCCAGCAGCGTAGAACCGTCCTACGAGCAGTACTTC
cdr3_aa: CASSVEPSYEQYF

v_call: TRBV11-3
j_call: TRBJ2-1
clone_size: .
d_call: .
cdr3_nt: TGTGCCAGCAGCTCCCACCAGACAGCCTACAATGAGCAGTTCTTC
cdr3_aa: CASSSHQTAYNEQFF

v_call: TRBV6-1
j_call: TRBJ1-2
clone_size: .
d_call: .
cdr3_nt: TGTGCCAGCAGTGAGAGGTCTAGGGCCGTCTATGGCTACACCTTC
cdr3_aa: CASSERSRAVYGYTF

v_call: TRBV11-2
j_call: TRBJ2-3
clone_size: .
d_call: TRBD2
cdr3_nt: TGTGCCAGCAGCCCCTCCGCGGGAGTGTGGGATACGCAGTATTTT
cdr3_aa: CASSPSAGVWDTQYF

v_call: TRBV7-8
j_call: TRBJ2-7
clone_size: .
d_call: TRBD1
cdr3_nt: TGTGCCAGCAGCCGTGGACAGGGAAGCTCCTACGAGCAGTACTTC
cdr3_aa: CASSRGQGSSYEQYF

v_call: TRBV9
j_call: TRBJ2-1
clone_size: .
d_call: .
cdr3_nt: TGTGCCAGCAGCGAGGGGGGAGGGCCCTACAATGAGCAGTTCTTC
cdr3_aa: CASSEGGGPYNEQFF

v_call: TRBV6-6
j_call: TRBJ2-7
clone_size: .
d_call: .
cdr3_nt: TGTGCCAGCAGCTCCGACTCCTACGAGCAGTACTTC
cdr3_aa: CASSSDSYEQYF

v_call: TRBV5-1
j_call: TRBJ2-1
clone_size: .
d_call: .
cdr3_nt: TGCGCCAGCAGCTTGCTTCCCCTAACTGCCTCCTACAATGAGCAGTTCTTC
cdr3_aa: CASSLLPLTASYNEQFF

v_call: TRBV19
j_call: TRBJ1-5
clone_size: .
d_call: .
cdr3_nt: TGTGCCAGTACCGACCGTAATCAGCCCCAGCATTTT
cdr3_aa: CASTDRNQPQHF

v_call: TRBV29-1
j_call: TRBJ2-2
clone_size: .
d_call: .
cdr3_nt: TGCAGCGTTGAGCGGGGTCTCACCGGGGAGCTGTTTTTT
cdr3_aa: CSVERGLTGELFF

v_call: TRBV14
j_call: TRBJ1-4
clone_size: many
d_call: .
cdr3_nt: TGTGCCAGCAGCCCCCTCCTTGGGAGGGGGGGTGAAAAACTGTTTTTT
cdr3_aa: CASSPLLGRGGEKLFF

v_call: TRBV3-1/TRBV3-2
j_call: TRBJ1-2
clone_size: .
d_call: .
cdr3_nt: TGTGCCAGCAGCCTATTAGTGGACTATGGCTACACCTTC
cdr3_aa: CASSLLVDYGYTF

v_call: TRBV4-2
j_call: TRBJ2-2
clone_size: once
d_call: .
cdr3_nt: TGTGCCAGCAGCCAAGATGCAGGGGGGAGAGGGGGGCTGTTTTTT
cdr3_aa: CASSQDAGGRGGLFF

v_call: TRBV6-1
j_call: TRBJ2-7
clone_size: .
d_call: TRBD2
cdr3_nt: TGTGCCAGTCGTGAGAGAGCGGGACTTGAGCAGTACTTC
cdr3_aa: CASRERAGLEQYF

v_call: TRBV29-1
j_call: TRBJ1-2
clone_size: .
d_call: TRBD1
cdr3_nt: TGCAGCGTCCCTCAGGGCTACGGGACAGATGACTATGGCTACACCTTC
cdr3_aa: CSVPQGYGTDDYGYTF

v_call: TRBV5-1
j_call: TRBJ2-7
clone_size: .
d_call: .
cdr3_nt: TGCGCCAGCAGCTTCGACAGCTACGAGCAGTACTTC
cdr3_aa: CASSFDSYEQYF

v_call: TRBV5-1
j_call: TRBJ2-5
clone_size: .
d_call: TRBD1
cdr3_nt: TGCGCCAGCAGCATGGACAGGGTGGACCAGTACTTC
cdr3_aa: CASSMDRVDQYF

v_call: TRBV7-8
j_call: TRBJ2-7
clone_size: .
d_call: TRBD1
cdr3_nt: TGTGCCAGCAGCCCCCCGGGACAGTCCTACGAGCAGTACTTC
cdr3_aa: CASSPPGQSYEQYF

v_call: TRBV12-3/TRBV12-4
j_call: TRBJ2-3
clone_size: .
d_call: .
cdr3_nt: TGTGCCAGCACTTCGTTAGGTGCAGATACGCAGTATTTT
cdr3_aa: CASTSLGADTQYF

v_call: TRBV18
j_call: TRBJ1-1
clone_size: .
d_call: .
cdr3_nt: TGTGCCAGCTCACCCCTCCCCGAGGCAGACACTGAAGCTTTCTTT
cdr3_aa: CASSPLPEADTEAFF

v_call: TRBV25-1
j_call: TRBJ1-2
clone_size: .
d_call: .
cdr3_nt: TGTGCCAGCAGTGACTTGACGTCAGGGGTCGGCTACACCTTC
cdr3_aa: CASSDLTSGVGYTF

v_call: TRBV5-6
j_call: TRBJ1-1
clone_size: .
d_call: .
cdr3_nt: TGTGCCAGCAGCTTCGGGGTGGGCACTGAAGCTTTCTTT
cdr3_aa: CASSFGVGTEAFF

v_call: TRBV7-8
j_call: TRBJ1-2
clone_size: once
d_call: TRBD1
cdr3_nt: TGTGCCAGCAGCTTAGTTCCGCGGACAGGGTGGGATGGCTACACCTTC
cdr3_aa: CASSLVPRTGWDGYTF

v_call: TRBV4-1
j_call: TRBJ2-4
clone_size: once
d_call: TRBD2
cdr3_nt: TGCGCCAGCAGCTACGCGATGGGGACTAGGGGAAACATTCAGTACTTC
cdr3_aa: CASSYAMGTRGNIQYF

v_call: TRBV19
j_call: TRBJ1-5
clone_size: .
d_call: .
cdr3_nt: TGTGCCACGCGGGGCGGAAATCAGCCCCAGCATTTT
cdr3_aa: CATRGGNQPQHF

v_call: TRBV13
j_call: TRBJ2-5
clone_size: .
d_call: .
cdr3_nt: TGTGCCAGCAGTCACCTCGGGCTGGGGGGGCTTCAAGAGACCCAGTACTTC
cdr3_aa: CASSHLGLGGLQETQYF

v_call: TRBV7-9
j_call: TRBJ1-2
clone_size: .
d_call: TRBD1
cdr3_nt: TGTGCCAGCAGCTTAGGAGGAGGGCCGACAGGGGGCAGATATGGCTACACCTTC
cdr3_aa: CASSLGGGPTGGRYGYTF

v_call: TRBV7-2
j_call: TRBJ1-2
clone_size: .
d_call: TRBD1
cdr3_nt: TGTGCCAGCAGCTCTCGACCGGGACAGGGAGGATCCGGCTACACCTTC
cdr3_aa: CASSSRPGQGGSGYTF

v_call: TRBV7-8
j_call: TRBJ2-5
clone_size: .
d_call: .
cdr3_nt: TGTGCCAGCTCTAGCGTATTCCAAGAGACCCAGTACTTC
cdr3_aa: CASSSVFQETQYF

v_call: TRBV5-4
j_call: TRBJ2-5
clone_size: .
d_call: .
cdr3_nt: TGTGCCAGCAGCTTGATTTCCCAGGGGCGGGAGACCCAGTACTTC
cdr3_aa: CASSLISQGRETQYF

v_call: TRBV12-2
j_call: TRBJ2-2
clone_size: .
d_call: .
cdr3_nt: TGTGCAAGTCGCTTAGAAGGGACTAGCGGAAGTGAGACCGGGGAGCTGTTTTTT
cdr3_aa: CASRLEGTSGSETGELFF

v_call: TRBV6-6
j_call: TRBJ2-1
clone_size: .
d_call: .
cdr3_nt: TGTGCCAGCAGTTACTCGATCGGGGGCTACAATGAGCAGTTCTTC
cdr3_aa: CASSYSIGGYNEQFF

v_call: TRBV5-1
j_call: TRBJ2-1
clone_size: .
d_call: TRBD2
cdr3_nt: TGCGCCAGCAGCCTCCTAGCGGGAGCTAATGAGCAGTTCTTC
cdr3_aa: CASSLLAGANEQFF

v_call: TRBV30
j_call: TRBJ2-7
clone_size: .
d_call: .
cdr3_nt: TGTGCCTGGAGTGGGGACACTGGGGACGAGCAGTACTTC
cdr3_aa: CAWSGDTGDEQYF

v_call: TRBV4-1
j_call: TRBJ1-4
clone_size: .
d_call: .
cdr3_nt: TGCGCCAGCAATCCTGCCGGAGGTAGGGAAAAACTGTTTTTT
cdr3_aa: CASNPAGGREKLFF

v_call: TRBV5-4
j_call: TRBJ2-7
clone_size: .
d_call: .
cdr3_nt: TGTGCCAGCAGTTTTCTCTCCTACGAGCAGTACTTC
cdr3_aa: CASSFLSYEQYF

v_call: TRBV5-1
j_call: TRBJ1-2
clone_size: few
d_call: TRBD1
cdr3_nt: TGCGCCAGCAGCCTCGGCGACAGGGGCTATGGCTACACCTTC
cdr3_aa: CASSLGDRGYGYTF